Listed below are T cell receptor beta chains from one sample, sequenced in a study of T cell repertoires in cytomegalovirus infection. Via MiXCR, TCRdb re-called the reads, giving one row per CDR3 protein. The sample lists 740,000 or so distinct CDR3 sequences, roughly a third occurring once. Input material: PBMCs. These receptors originate from a human donor in good health (CMV status not recorded). Some clones in this sample may be carry-over from other donors' samples. The CDR3 runs from the conserved cysteine through the conserved F or W. The order of the fields is J gene, V gene, CDR3 protein.

J: TRBJ1-1; V: TRBV12-3/TRBV12-4; CDR3: CASRQDRPNTEAFF
J: TRBJ2-5; V: TRBV20-1; CDR3: CSARRTGLGETQYF
J: TRBJ1-4; V: TRBV6-6; CDR3: CASSFGTRNEKLFF
J: TRBJ2-2; V: TRBV9; CDR3: CASSVGPAENTGELFF
J: TRBJ2-1; V: TRBV19; CDR3: CASSIGQVRDSLDDEQFF
J: TRBJ2-2; V: TRBV2; CDR3: CASRPRDGFTGELFF
J: TRBJ2-7; V: TRBV6-6; CDR3: CASTGGRVYEQYF
J: TRBJ2-7; V: TRBV5-6; CDR3: CASSWGTGKSLYEQYF
J: TRBJ2-7; V: TRBV30; CDR3: CAWNRGPTGEQYF
J: TRBJ2-7; V: TRBV12-3/TRBV12-4; CDR3: CASSHPGAFSYEQYF
J: TRBJ1-2; V: TRBV7-9; CDR3: CASSLAPGQGGGYTF
J: TRBJ2-3; V: TRBV7-2; CDR3: CASSHGTDTQYF
J: TRBJ1-4; V: TRBV7-9; CDR3: CASTSFTRGGEKLFF
J: TRBJ2-3; V: TRBV19; CDR3: CASGRRDRPFTDTQYF
J: TRBJ2-1; V: TRBV7-8; CDR3: CASSLGLAGIHNEQFF
J: TRBJ1-5; V: TRBV7-8; CDR3: CANSIQRTGEPQHF